This is a list of T cell receptor beta chains from one sample in a study of STAT5B mutations in CD4+ large granular lymphocyte leukemia. Profiling relied on immunoSEQ multiplex PCR, and the TCRdb table lists in-frame clones only, not all of them. Of some 45,000 clones in the sample, approximately 86% are singletons; the top ten hold around 2.6%. The sample was CD4+ T cells from blood buffy coats. The receptors were gathered from a human donor in good health. Each CDR3 is given with its conserved first and last residue. The D gene is left open where the match is weak. Size values are once, few and many counts, or a class for expanded clones, and some rows have none.

J gene | V gene | clone size | D gene | CDR3 protein | CDR3 DNA
TRBJ2-7 | TRBV5-1 | - | TRBD1 | CASSVGTGLMSEQYF | TGCGCCAGCAGCGTAGGGACAGGGCTTATGAGTGAGCAGTACTTC
TRBJ2-3 | TRBV6-1 | - | TRBD1 | CASSLGQGADTQYF | TGTGCCAGCAGTCTGGGACAGGGCGCAGATACGCAGTATTTT
TRBJ2-1 | TRBV4-3 | - | - | CASSQVVGYNEQFF | TGCGCCAGCAGCCAAGTCGTAGGGTACAATGAGCAGTTCTTC
TRBJ2-7 | TRBV5-4 | once | TRBD2 | CASSLASGRALDEQYF | TGTGCCAGCAGCCTAGCTAGCGGGAGGGCCTTGGACGAGCAGTACTTC
TRBJ2-7 | TRBV28 | - | - | CASSPPIGSHQEQYF | TGTGCCAGCAGTCCCCCGATCGGGAGTCATCAGGAGCAGTACTTC
TRBJ2-7 | TRBV5-1 | - | TRBD2 | CASGTNANYEQYF | TGCGCCAGCGGGACTAACGCCAACTACGAGCAGTACTTC
TRBJ2-2 | TRBV29-1 | - | TRBD2 | CSVTSAGGDTGELFF | TGCAGCGTTACGTCAGCGGGAGGGGACACCGGGGAGCTGTTTTTT
TRBJ2-5 | TRBV14 | - | TRBD1 | CASSRRLGQGASETQYF | TGTGCCAGCAGCCGACGTCTAGGACAGGGGGCCTCAGAGACCCAGTACTTC
TRBJ1-3 | TRBV5-6 | - | - | CASSVIGGGSVGNTIYF | TGTGCCAGCAGCGTGATTGGCGGGGGGTCGGTTGGAAACACCATATATTTT
TRBJ2-1 | TRBV5-1 | - | - | CASRYQAVNEQFF | TGCGCCAGCAGGTATCAAGCGGTCAATGAGCAGTTCTTC
TRBJ1-4 | TRBV7-9 | - | TRBD1 | CASSQGTGGYEKLFF | TGTGCCAGCAGCCAGGGGACAGGGGGATATGAAAAACTGTTTTTT
TRBJ1-4 | TRBV25-1 | - | TRBD1 | CASRQGPNEKLFF | TGTGCCAGCAGACAGGGGCCTAATGAAAAACTGTTTTTT
TRBJ1-2 | TRBV11-2 | - | - | CASSSFHYGYTF | TGTGCCAGCAGCTCCTTCCACTATGGCTACACCTTC
TRBJ2-5 | TRBV7-8 | - | TRBD2 | CASSSRRLARQETQYF | TGTGCCAGCAGCTCGCGGAGACTAGCGCGACAAGAGACCCAGTACTTC
TRBJ1-5 | TRBV6-1 | - | - | CASRRQSNQPQHF | TGTGCCAGCAGGAGACAGAGCAATCAGCCCCAGCATTTT
TRBJ2-7 | TRBV18 | - | TRBD2 | CASSGEAGAVGSEQYF | TGTGCCAGCTCCGGCGAGGCGGGAGCCGTCGGAAGTGAGCAGTACTTC
TRBJ1-2 | TRBV27 | - | - | CASSSLYLDRRNYGYTF | TGTGCCAGCAGTTCCCTCTACCTTGACAGGCGAAACTATGGCTACACCTTC
TRBJ2-7 | TRBV5-1 | - | - | CASSRGGAAYEQYF | TGCGCCAGCAGCCGTGGGGGAGCCGCCTACGAGCAGTACTTC
TRBJ2-1 | TRBV7-2 | - | - | CASSLDPSGNEQFF | TGTGCCAGCAGCTTAGACCCCAGCGGGAATGAGCAGTTCTTC
TRBJ2-1 | TRBV11-3 | - | - | CASSQMGVYNEQFF | TGTGCCAGCAGCCAAATGGGGGTTTACAATGAGCAGTTCTTC
TRBJ2-2 | TRBV6-5 | - | - | CASSWDLNTGELFF | TGTGCCTCATCTTGGGACCTAAACACCGGGGAGCTGTTTTTT
TRBJ1-5 | TRBV30 | few | - | CAWSAGFSNQPQHF | TGTGCCTGGAGCGCAGGGTTTAGCAATCAGCCCCAGCATTTT
TRBJ2-1 | TRBV5-1 | - | - | CASSLEFPISYNEQFF | TGCGCCAGCAGCTTGGAGTTCCCGATCTCCTACAATGAGCAGTTCTTC
TRBJ2-2 | TRBV5-1 | - | TRBD1 | CASSPGTANTGELFF | TGCGCCAGCAGCCCCGGGACAGCGAACACCGGGGAGCTGTTTTTT
TRBJ2-1 | TRBV5-1 | - | - | CASSLAPGQYNEQFF | TGCGCCAGCAGCTTGGCCCCGGGACAATACAATGAGCAGTTCTTC
TRBJ1-4 | TRBV5-1 | - | - | CASSLSGGSEKLFF | TGCGCCAGCAGCTTGAGCGGGGGGAGTGAAAAACTGTTTTTT
TRBJ1-1 | TRBV5-8 | - | TRBD1 | CASSLLLGQGGTEAFF | TGTGCCAGCAGCTTGCTTTTAGGACAGGGGGGGACTGAAGCTTTCTTT
TRBJ2-7 | TRBV6-1 | - | - | CASSEAAGKEQYF | TGTGCCAGCAGTGAAGCTGCAGGGAAGGAGCAGTACTTC
TRBJ2-1 | TRBV27 | - | TRBD1 | CASSLEVPDRRNEQFF | TGTGCCAGCAGTTTAGAGGTACCGGACAGGCGGAATGAGCAGTTCTTC
TRBJ2-7 | TRBV5-1 | once | TRBD2 | CASSPRPSGGEQYF | TGCGCCAGCAGCCCGCGCCCCTCGGGGGGCGAGCAGTACTTC
TRBJ1-1 | TRBV11-3 | - | - | CASSLDLKSSGRAVNTEAFF | TGTGCCAGCAGCTTAGATCTTAAGAGCTCCGGACGGGCTGTGAACACTGAAGCTTTCTTT
TRBJ1-1 | TRBV5-1 | - | - | CASSQSAGGQNTEAFF | TGCGCCAGCAGCCAATCAGCCGGTGGACAGAACACTGAAGCTTTCTTT
TRBJ2-1 | TRBV9 | - | TRBD2 | CASSPTSGIRTSEQFF | TGTGCCAGCAGTCCAACTAGCGGGATACGAACAAGTGAGCAGTTCTTC
TRBJ2-5 | TRBV5-1 | - | TRBD1 | CASSPGTGKETQYF | TGCGCCAGCAGCCCCGGGACAGGGAAAGAGACCCAGTACTTC
TRBJ1-3 | TRBV5-6 | - | - | CASNRLGHQSSGNTIYF | TGTGCCAGCAACAGGCTGGGACACCAAAGCTCTGGAAACACCATATATTTT
TRBJ1-5 | TRBV27 | - | - | CASSFSRGAGQPQHF | TGTGCCAGCAGTTTCTCCCGCGGAGCTGGGCAGCCCCAGCATTTT
TRBJ2-2 | TRBV12-2 | - | - | CASRAGLAENTGELFF | TGTGCAAGTCGGGCCGGACTAGCGGAGAACACCGGGGAGCTGTTTTTT
TRBJ1-6 | TRBV4-2 | - | TRBD1 | CASSQADRDNSPLHF | TGTGCCAGCAGCCAAGCTGACAGGGATAATTCACCCCTCCACTTT
TRBJ1-1 | TRBV14 | - | - | CASSPTNQGYAEAFF | TGTGCCAGCAGCCCAACAAATCAGGGGTACGCTGAAGCTTTCTTT
TRBJ1-5 | TRBV19 | - | TRBD1 | CASSTRRDRGGRQPQHF | TGTGCCAGTAGTACGCGCCGGGACAGGGGCGGGAGACAGCCCCAGCATTTT
TRBJ2-7 | TRBV10-3 | - | - | CAITKDPNSYEQYF | TGTGCCATCACCAAAGACCCCAACTCCTACGAGCAGTACTTC
TRBJ1-1 | TRBV2 | - | - | CASKPRQALNTEAFF | TGTGCCAGCAAACCAAGACAGGCTTTGAACACTGAAGCTTTCTTT
TRBJ2-1 | TRBV6-4 | - | TRBD2 | CASSDSTSGYNEQFF | TGTGCCAGCAGTGACTCGACTAGCGGGTACAATGAGCAGTTCTTC
TRBJ2-3 | TRBV14 | - | - | CASSPWGALGNTQYF | TGTGCCAGCAGCCCCTGGGGGGCTCTAGGGAATACGCAGTATTTT
TRBJ1-5 | TRBV18 | few | - | CASSRDPNQPQHF | TGTGCCAGCTCACGGGACCCCAATCAGCCCCAGCATTTT
TRBJ2-5 | TRBV5-4 | - | TRBD1 | CASSLRRDRIEGTQYF | TGTGCCAGCAGCTTACGCCGGGACAGAATCGAAGGGACCCAGTACTTC
TRBJ2-3 | TRBV2 | - | - | CASSELDLGSTDTQYF | TGTGCCAGCAGTGAACTGGACTTAGGAAGCACAGATACGCAGTATTTT
TRBJ2-2 | TRBV5-1 | - | - | CASSLAGATGELFF | TGCGCCAGCAGCTTGGCAGGGGCGACCGGGGAGCTGTTTTTT
TRBJ2-2 | TRBV28 | - | - | CATGGPRSSTGELFF | TGTGCCACCGGGGGGCCCCGGTCGTCCACCGGGGAGCTGTTTTTT
TRBJ2-7 | TRBV19 | once | TRBD2 | CASMAGGGYEQYF | TGTGCCAGTATGGCGGGAGGTGGCTACGAGCAGTACTTC
TRBJ2-4 | TRBV25-1 | - | - | CASSESAGRGPNIQYF | TGTGCCAGCAGTGAAAGCGCAGGGCGGGGGCCAAACATTCAGTACTTC
TRBJ2-5 | TRBV5-1 | - | TRBD2 | CASSLGSGSGETQYF | TGCGCCAGCAGCTTGGGTAGCGGGAGCGGAGAGACCCAGTACTTC
TRBJ2-5 | TRBV30 | once | - | CAWSGSGGETQYF | TGTGCCTGGAGTGGGTCCGGCGGGGAGACCCAGTACTTC
TRBJ1-5 | TRBV6-1 | - | - | CASSGQGLGGNQPQHF | TGTGCCAGCAGTGGGCAGGGATTGGGGGGCAATCAGCCCCAGCATTTT